Following are 2 T cell receptor beta chains from one sample sequenced in a study of T cell changes during pregnancy in multiple sclerosis. Method: immunoSEQ multiplex PCR; TCRdb's copy keeps in-frame clones and lacks some. The data show about 30,000 clones, roughly 93% seen once. The sequencing used peripheral blood, collected in the second trimester of pregnancy. These TCRs come from a female donor in good health, enrolled as a control in a pregnancy study.

V is TRBV19 and J is TRBJ2-1, with D possibly TRBD2 on 7 matching bases. The CDR3 sequence is 14 residues long. Per germline, CDR1 LNHDA and CDR2 SQIVND (reference sequence). V lost 7 bases to trimming and J lost 4 bases, with 14 bases between them. The CDR3 reads CASTGGLGYNEQFF. The CDR3 DNA sequence: TGTGCCAGTACCGGGGGGCTTGGGTACAATGAGCAGTTCTTC.

As DNA, the CDR3 is TGTGCCAGCAGTTCCGTGGCGAGGATGAACACTGAAGCTTTCTTT. This translates into CASSSVARMNTEAFF. This chain links TRBV6-5 with TRBJ1-1, with unresolved D. This CDR3 has 15 amino acids. Trimming left V 4 bases short and J 0 bases short, with 12 bases between. The germline V gene encodes CDR1 MNHEY and CDR2 SVGAGI.